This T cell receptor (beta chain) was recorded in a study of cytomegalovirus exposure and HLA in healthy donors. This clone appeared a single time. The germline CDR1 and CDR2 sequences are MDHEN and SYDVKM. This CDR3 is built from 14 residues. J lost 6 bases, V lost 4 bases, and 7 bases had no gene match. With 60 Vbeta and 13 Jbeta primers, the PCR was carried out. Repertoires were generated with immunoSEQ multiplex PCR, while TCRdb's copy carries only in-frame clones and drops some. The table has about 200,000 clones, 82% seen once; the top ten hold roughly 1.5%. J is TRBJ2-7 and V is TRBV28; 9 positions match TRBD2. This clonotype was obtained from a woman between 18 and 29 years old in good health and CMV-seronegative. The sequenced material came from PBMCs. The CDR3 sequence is CASSSLAGSSEQYV. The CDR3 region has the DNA TGTGCCAGCAGTTCACTAGCGGGTAGTTCCGAGCAGTACGTC.